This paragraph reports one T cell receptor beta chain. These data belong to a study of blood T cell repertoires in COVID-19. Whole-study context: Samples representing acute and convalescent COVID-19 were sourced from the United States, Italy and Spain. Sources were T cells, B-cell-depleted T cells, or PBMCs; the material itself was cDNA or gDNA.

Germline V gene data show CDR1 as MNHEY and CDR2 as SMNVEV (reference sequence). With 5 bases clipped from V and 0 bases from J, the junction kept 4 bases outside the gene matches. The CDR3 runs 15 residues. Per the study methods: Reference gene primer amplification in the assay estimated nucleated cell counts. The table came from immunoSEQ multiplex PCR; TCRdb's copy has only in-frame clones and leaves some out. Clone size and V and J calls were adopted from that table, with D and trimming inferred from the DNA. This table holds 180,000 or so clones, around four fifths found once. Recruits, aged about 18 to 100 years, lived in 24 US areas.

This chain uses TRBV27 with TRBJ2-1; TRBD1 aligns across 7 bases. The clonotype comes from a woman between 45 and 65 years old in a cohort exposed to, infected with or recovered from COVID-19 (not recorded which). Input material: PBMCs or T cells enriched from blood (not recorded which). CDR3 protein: CASSSRDSSYNEQFF. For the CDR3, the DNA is TGTGCCAGCAGTAGCCGGGACAGCTCCTACAATGAGCAGTTCTTC.